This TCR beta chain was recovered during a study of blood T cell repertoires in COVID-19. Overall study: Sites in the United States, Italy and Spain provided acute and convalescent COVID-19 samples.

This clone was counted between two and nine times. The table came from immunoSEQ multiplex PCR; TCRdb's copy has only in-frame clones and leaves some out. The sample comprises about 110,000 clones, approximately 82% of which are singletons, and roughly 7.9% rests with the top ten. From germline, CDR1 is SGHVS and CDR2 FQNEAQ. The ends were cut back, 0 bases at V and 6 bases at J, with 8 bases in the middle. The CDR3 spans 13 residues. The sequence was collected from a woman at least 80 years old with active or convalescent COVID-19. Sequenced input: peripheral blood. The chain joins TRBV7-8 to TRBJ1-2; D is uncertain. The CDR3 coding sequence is TGTGCCAGCAGCTTAGCTGGAGTCGATGGCTACACCTTC. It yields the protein CASSLAGVDGYTF.